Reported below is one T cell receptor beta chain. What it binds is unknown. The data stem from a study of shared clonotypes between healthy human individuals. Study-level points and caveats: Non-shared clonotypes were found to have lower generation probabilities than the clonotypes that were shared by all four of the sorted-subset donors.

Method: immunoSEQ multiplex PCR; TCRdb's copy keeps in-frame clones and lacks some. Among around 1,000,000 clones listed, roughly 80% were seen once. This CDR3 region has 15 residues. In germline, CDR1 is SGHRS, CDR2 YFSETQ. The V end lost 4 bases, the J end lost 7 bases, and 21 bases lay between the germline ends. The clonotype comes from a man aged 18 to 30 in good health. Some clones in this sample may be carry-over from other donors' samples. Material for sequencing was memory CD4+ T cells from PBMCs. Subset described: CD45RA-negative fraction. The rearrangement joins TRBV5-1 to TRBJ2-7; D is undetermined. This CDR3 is CASSLTYASSREQYF. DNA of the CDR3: TGCGCCAGCAGCCTGACATATGCATCCTCGAGGGAGCAGTACTTC.